This TCR beta chain derives from a study of blood T cell repertoires in COVID-19. At the level of the study: Material from acute and convalescent COVID-19 was sourced from the United States, Italy and Spain. The cDNA or gDNA used as material had been derived from T cells, B-cell-depleted T cells, or PBMCs.

V lost 2 bases to trimming and J lost 5 bases, with 18 bases between them. The CDR3 spans 17 residues. Germline V gene data show CDR1 as MNHNS and CDR2 as SASEGT. In the original workflow: For nucleated cells, counts were estimated from reference gene primer amplification. Generated by immunoSEQ multiplex PCR, the TCRdb table keeps only in-frame clones and is missing some. That table gives V, J and clone size, and the DNA gave D and trimming. The sample consists of some 220,000 clones, 65% to 85% of them appearing once. The sample taken for sequencing was peripheral blood. This chain links TRBV6-1 with TRBJ2-2, with a tentative D call TRBD1 (6 bases). This sequence originates from a woman aged 55 to 70 with acute or convalescent COVID-19. The CDR3: CASSEHGWGPGTGELFF. The CDR3 DNA reads as TGTGCCAGCAGTGAACATGGTTGGGGGCCGGGGACCGGGGAGCTGTTTTTT.